Ten or more counts support the clone carrying this T cell receptor beta chain. The antigen is undetermined. The germline gene is not matched at one end of the junction; a read error may be the cause. The source of the sample is a study of T cells in Graves' hyperthyroidism and ophthalmopathy. Findings of the study overall: Most thyroid clonotypes expanded above 0.001 were also detected in blood.

Fresh peripheral blood, about 9.9 ml, yielded the PBMCs. From RNA transcripts, TCR beta CDR3 regions were amplified. The TCR CDR3 first-round RT-PCR relied on the HTBI primer set. One entry per CDR3 protein results from TCRdb running MiXCR on the multiplex PCR reads. There are around 530,000 distinct CDR3 sequences in the sample; under 20% occur only once, and around 17% lies in the top ten. The CDR3 extends over 12 amino acids. CDR1 is SNHLY and CDR2 is FYNNEI in the germline V gene. This TCR came from a woman in her late teens or twenties with Graves' ophthalmopathy. The specimen sequenced was blood. The J gene is TRBJ2-5, the V gene TRBV2, with 8 positions matching TRBD1. The CDR3: CASSETGTGLDF. In DNA, the CDR3 is TGTGCCAGCAGTGAAACGGGGACAGGCCTTGACTTC.